This TCR beta chain was identified during a study of T-cell memory formation after mild COVID-19. Study-wide points: The finding that pre-infection memory included some responding clones suggested that cross-reactive memory joined.

Germline CDR1 reads SGHNT; CDR2 reads YYREEE (reference sequence). Trimming removed 1 base at V and 2 bases at J, with 9 bases between. This CDR3 comprises 14 residues. In its sample, this clonotype was seen a few times. Its target is unknown. 5'RACE primed from the constant segment yielded TCR alpha and TCR beta cDNA libraries bearing sample barcodes and UMIs. TCRdb itself ran the 5' RACE reads through MiXCR, one entry per CDR3 protein. The table shows some 210,000 distinct CDR3 sequences, with roughly 10% occurring only once. Sequencing input: PBMCs or a T cell subset sorted from them (not recorded which). This chain connects TRBV5-4 to TRBJ1-2; D gene unclear. The sequence was collected from a man aged 18 to 29 who had mild COVID-19 (a few samples of this study predate the infection). Cell type and time point are not known. Here the CDR3 DNA reads TGTGCCAGCAGCTTGCGGCCGGGAAACTATGGCTACACCTTC. It translates to CASSLRPGNYGYTF.